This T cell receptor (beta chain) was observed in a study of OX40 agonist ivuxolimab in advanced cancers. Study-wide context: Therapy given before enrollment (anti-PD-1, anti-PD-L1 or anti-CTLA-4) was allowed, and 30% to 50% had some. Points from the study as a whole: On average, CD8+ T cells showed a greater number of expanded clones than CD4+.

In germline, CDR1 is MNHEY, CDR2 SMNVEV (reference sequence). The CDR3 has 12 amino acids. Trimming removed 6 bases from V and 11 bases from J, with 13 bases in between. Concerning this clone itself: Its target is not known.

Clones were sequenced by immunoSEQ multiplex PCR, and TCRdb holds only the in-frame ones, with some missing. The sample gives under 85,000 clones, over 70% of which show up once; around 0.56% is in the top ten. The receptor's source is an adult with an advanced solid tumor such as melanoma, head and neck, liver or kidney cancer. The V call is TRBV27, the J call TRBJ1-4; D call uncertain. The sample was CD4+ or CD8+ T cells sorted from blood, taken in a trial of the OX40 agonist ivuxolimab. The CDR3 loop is CASSRREGKLFF. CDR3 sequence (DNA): TGTGCCAGCAGCCGAAGGGAGGGTAAACTGTTTTTT.